The 3 T cell receptor beta chains presented below share a single source sample, sequenced in a study of blood T cells in healthy people across ages. Next came a second PCR, run for about 6 to 11 cycles, which used a sample-barcoded 5' primer along with a J-beta primer mix. Each CDR3 protein is one row after TCRdb ran MiXCR on the 5' RACE reads. Of 600,000 or so distinct CDR3 sequences listed, 40% to 55% are singletons. Sequenced material: blood. Receptor source: a man older than 75 in good health.

V gene TRBV2 combines with J gene TRBJ2-5; possible D gene TRBD2, 6 bases. The CDR3 runs 12 residues. CDR1 SNHLY and CDR2 FYNNEI come from the germline V gene. V lost 8 bases, J lost 4 bases, and 11 bases lay in between. DNA for the CDR3: TGTGCCAGCTCCGGGACTTCAGAGACCCAGTACTTC. Translated: CASSGTSETQYF.

V is TRBV2 and J is TRBJ2-1, with a tentative D call TRBD2 (6 bases). V was trimmed by 8 bases and J by 4 bases, leaving 15 bases between them. Germline CDR1 reads SNHLY; CDR2 reads FYNNEI. The CDR3 runs to 14 residues. The CDR3 here is CASLLATGYNEQFF. The CDR3 DNA reads as TGTGCCAGCTTACTAGCTACGGGTTACAATGAGCAGTTCTTC.

This chain uses TRBV10-3 with TRBJ2-1, with TRBD2 matching over 10 bases. There are 16 residues in the CDR3. Trimming cost V 4 bases and J 0 bases; bases outside gene matches: 3. Germline CDR1 reads ENHRY; CDR2 reads SYGVKD. The CDR3 reads CAISGAGGSSYNEQFF. CDR3 DNA: TGTGCCATCAGTGGAGCGGGAGGGAGCTCCTACAATGAGCAGTTCTTC.